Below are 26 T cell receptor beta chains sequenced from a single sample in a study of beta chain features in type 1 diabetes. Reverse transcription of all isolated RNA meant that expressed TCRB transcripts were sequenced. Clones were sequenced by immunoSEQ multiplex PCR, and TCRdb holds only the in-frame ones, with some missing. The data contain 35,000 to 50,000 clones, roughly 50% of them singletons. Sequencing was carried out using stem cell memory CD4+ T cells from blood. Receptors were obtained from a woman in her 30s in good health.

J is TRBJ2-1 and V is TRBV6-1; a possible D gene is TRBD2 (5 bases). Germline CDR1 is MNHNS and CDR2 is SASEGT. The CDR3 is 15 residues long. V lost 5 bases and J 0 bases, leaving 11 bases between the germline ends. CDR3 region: CASSRGSGSYNEQFF. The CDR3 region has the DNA TGTGCCAGCAGTAGAGGGAGCGGCTCCTACAATGAGCAGTTCTTC.

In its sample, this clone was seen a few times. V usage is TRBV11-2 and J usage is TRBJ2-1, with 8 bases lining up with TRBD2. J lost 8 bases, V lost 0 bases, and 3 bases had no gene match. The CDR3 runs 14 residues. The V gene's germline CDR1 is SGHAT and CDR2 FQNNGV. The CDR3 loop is CASSLDGGVYEQFF. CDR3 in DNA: TGTGCCAGCAGCTTAGACGGGGGGGTCTATGAGCAGTTCTTC.

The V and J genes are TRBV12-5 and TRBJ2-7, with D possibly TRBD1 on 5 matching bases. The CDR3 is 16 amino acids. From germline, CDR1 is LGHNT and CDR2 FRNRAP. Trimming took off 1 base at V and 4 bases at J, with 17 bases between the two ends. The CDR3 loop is CASGLATIGAGYEQYF. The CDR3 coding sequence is TGTGCTAGTGGTTTGGCCACTATTGGGGCCGGGTACGAGCAGTACTTC.

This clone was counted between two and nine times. DNA for the CDR3: TGTGCCAGCTCACCACTGAGGGTCCCAGATACGCAGTATTTT. Encoded protein: CASSPLRVPDTQYF. V usage is TRBV18 and J usage is TRBJ2-3, with D tentatively TRBD2 (5 bases). This CDR3 is 14 amino acids long. V was shortened by 1 base and J by 4 bases, with 9 bases between the two germline ends. Germline V gene data show CDR1 as KGHSH and CDR2 as LQKENI.

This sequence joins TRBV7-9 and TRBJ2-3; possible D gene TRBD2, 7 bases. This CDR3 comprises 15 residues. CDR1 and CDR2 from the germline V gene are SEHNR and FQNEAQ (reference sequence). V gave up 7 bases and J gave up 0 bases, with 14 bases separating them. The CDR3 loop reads CASKWGGSSTDTQYF. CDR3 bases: TGTGCCAGCAAATGGGGGGGCAGTAGCACAGATACGCAGTATTTT.

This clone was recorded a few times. As DNA, the CDR3 is TGTGCCAGCAGCCCGCAGGCTATCCAAAGCAATCAGCCCCAGCATTTT. Its protein is CASSPQAIQSNQPQHF. The gene calls are TRBV28 and TRBJ1-5; no firm D call. Germline V gene lookup returns CDR1 MDHEN and CDR2 SYDVKM. The V end was cut by 6 bases, the J end by 1 base, with 16 bases between. This CDR3 contains 16 residues.

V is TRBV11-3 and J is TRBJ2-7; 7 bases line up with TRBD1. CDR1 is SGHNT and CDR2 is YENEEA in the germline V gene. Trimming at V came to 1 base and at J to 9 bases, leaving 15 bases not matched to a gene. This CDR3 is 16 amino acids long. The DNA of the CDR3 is TGTGCCAGCAGCTTAGGGGAAGGGACAGACCTACGAGCGCAGTACTTC. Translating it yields CASSLGEGTDLRAQYF.

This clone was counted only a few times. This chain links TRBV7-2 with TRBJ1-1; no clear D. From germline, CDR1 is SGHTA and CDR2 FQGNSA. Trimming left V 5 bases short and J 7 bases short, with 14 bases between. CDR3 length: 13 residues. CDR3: CASSAGPRSEAFF. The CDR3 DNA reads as TGTGCCAGCAGCGCGGGCCCTAGGAGTGAAGCTTTCTTT. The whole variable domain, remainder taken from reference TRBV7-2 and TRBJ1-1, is GAGVSQSPSNKVTEKGKDVELRCDPISGHTALYWYRQSLGQGLEFLIYFQGNSAPDKSGLPSDRFSAERTGGSVSTLTIQRTQQEDSAVYLCASSAGPRSEAFFGQGTRLTVV.

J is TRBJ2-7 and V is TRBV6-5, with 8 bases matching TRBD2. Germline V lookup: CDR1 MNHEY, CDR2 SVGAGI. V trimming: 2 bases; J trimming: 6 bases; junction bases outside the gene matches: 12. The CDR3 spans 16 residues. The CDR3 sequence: CASSYQPDLSGGEQYF. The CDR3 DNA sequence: TGTGCCAGCAGTTACCAGCCGGACCTGAGCGGGGGCGAGCAGTACTTC.

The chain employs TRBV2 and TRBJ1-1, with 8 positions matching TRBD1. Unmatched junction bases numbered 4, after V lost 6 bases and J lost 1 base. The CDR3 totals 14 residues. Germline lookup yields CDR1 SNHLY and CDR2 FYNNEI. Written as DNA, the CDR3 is TGTGCCAGCAGGCGGACAGGGAGGAACACTGAAGCTTTCTTT. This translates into CASRRTGRNTEAFF.

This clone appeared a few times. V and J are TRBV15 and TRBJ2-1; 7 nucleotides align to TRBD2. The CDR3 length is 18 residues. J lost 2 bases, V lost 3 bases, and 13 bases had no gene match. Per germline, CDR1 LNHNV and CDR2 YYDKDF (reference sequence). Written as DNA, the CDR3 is TGTGCCACCAGCAGGGCATTACAGACTAGCCTAACCTACAATGAGCAGTTCTTC. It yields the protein CATSRALQTSLTYNEQFF.

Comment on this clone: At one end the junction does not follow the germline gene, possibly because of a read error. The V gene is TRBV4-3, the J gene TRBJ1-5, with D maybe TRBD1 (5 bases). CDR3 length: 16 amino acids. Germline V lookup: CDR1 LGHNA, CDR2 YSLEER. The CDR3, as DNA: TGCGCCAGCAGCCAAGATTGGCGAGGGCGGGGGAGCCAACCGAATTTT. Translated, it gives CASSQDWRGRGSQPNF.

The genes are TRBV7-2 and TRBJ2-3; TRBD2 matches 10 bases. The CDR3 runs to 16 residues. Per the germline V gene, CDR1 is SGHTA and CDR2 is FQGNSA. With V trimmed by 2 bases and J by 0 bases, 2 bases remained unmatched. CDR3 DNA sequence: TGTGCCAGCAGCTTATTACTAGCGGGAAGCACAGATACGCAGTATTTT. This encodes CASSLLLAGSTDTQYF.

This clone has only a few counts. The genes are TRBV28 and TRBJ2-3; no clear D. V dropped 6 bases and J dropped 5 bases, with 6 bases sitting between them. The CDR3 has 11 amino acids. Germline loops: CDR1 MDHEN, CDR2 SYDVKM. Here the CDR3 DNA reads TGTGCCAGCAGAACGAGAGATACGCAGTATTTT. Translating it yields CASRTRDTQYF.

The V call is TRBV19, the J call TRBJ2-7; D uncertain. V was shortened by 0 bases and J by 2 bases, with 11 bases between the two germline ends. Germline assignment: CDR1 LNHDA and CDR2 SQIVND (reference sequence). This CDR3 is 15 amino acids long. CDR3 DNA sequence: TGTGCCAGTAGTATAGATCTCGATGGCCCCTACGAGCAGTACTTC. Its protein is CASSIDLDGPYEQYF.

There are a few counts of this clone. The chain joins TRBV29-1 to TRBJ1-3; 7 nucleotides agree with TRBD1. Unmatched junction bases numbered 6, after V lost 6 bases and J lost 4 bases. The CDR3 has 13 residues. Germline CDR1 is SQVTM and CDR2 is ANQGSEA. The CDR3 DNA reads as TGCAGCGTCTTAAGGGACAGAGGAAACACCATATATTTT. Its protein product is CSVLRDRGNTIYF.

The CDR3 region has the DNA TGTGCCAGCAGCTTCGGGGAAAGGGCCAGCGGGGAGACCCAGTACTTC. Its translation is CASSFGERASGETQYF. The chain joins TRBV11-2 to TRBJ2-5; maybe TRBD2 (6 bases). Trimming left V 3 bases short and J 5 bases short, with 19 bases between. This CDR3 region has 16 residues. The germline V gene encodes CDR1 SGHAT and CDR2 FQNNGV.

CDR3 DNA: TGTGCCAGCAGTGAACCGCGAAAGTGGGCTTTCTTT. Translated: CASSEPRKWAFF. The gene calls are TRBV6-1 and TRBJ1-1; D is unresolved. The V end lost 2 bases, the J end lost 11 bases, and 12 bases lay between the germline ends. CDR1 is MNHNS and CDR2 is SASEGT in the germline V gene. This CDR3 is built from 12 residues.

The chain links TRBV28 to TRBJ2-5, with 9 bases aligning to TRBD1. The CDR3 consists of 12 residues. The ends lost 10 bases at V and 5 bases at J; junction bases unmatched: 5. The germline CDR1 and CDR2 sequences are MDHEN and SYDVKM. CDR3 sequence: CAMGGQGETQYF. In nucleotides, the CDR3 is TGTGCCATGGGCGGACAGGGGGAGACCCAGTACTTC.

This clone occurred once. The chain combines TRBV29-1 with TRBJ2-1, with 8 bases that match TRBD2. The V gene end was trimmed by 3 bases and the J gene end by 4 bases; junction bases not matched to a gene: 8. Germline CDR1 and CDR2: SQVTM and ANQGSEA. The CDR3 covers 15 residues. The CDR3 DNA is TGCAGCGTTGAGGCTAGCGGGCAAGGTTACAATGAGCAGTTCTTC. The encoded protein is CSVEASGQGYNEQFF.

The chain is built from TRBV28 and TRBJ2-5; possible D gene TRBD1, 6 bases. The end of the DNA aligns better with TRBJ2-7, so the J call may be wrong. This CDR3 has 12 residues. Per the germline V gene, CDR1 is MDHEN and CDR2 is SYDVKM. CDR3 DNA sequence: TGTGCCAGCAGCCAGACAGGCTACGAGCAGTACTTC. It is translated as CASSQTGYEQYF.

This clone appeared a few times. DNA for the CDR3: TGTGCCAGCAGCAGACCCGGGGACAGCCTCTACGAGCAGTACTTC. This gives the protein CASSRPGDSLYEQYF. The chain couples TRBV7-9 to TRBJ2-7; 7 nucleotides align to TRBD1. The germline gives CDR1 SEHNR, CDR2 FQNEAQ (reference sequence). V lost 5 bases to trimming and J lost 3 bases; unmatched junction nucleotides: 10. The CDR3 totals 15 residues.

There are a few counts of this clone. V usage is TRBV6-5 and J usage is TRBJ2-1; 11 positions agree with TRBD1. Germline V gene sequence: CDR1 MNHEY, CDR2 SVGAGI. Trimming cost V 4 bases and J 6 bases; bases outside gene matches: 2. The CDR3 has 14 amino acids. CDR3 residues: CASSWDRGVNEQFF. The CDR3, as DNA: TGTGCCAGCAGTTGGGACAGGGGGGTCAATGAGCAGTTCTTC.

The CDR3 DNA reads as TGTGCCAGCCTCACTCAGCAGGGAGGTGATTCAGATACGCAGTATTTT. Translating it yields CASLTQQGGDSDTQYF. The rearrangement uses TRBV27 and TRBJ2-3; maybe TRBD2 (6 bases). Germline V gene data show CDR1 as MNHEY and CDR2 as SMNVEV (reference sequence). Trimming took off 8 bases at V and 4 bases at J, with 22 bases between the two ends. The CDR3 contains 16 residues.

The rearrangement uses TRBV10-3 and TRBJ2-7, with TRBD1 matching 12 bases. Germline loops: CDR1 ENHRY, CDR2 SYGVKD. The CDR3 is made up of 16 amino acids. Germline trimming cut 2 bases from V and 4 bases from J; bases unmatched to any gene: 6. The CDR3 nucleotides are TGTGCCATCAGTGAGGGGGGACAGGGGGCGGTGTACGAGCAGTACTTC. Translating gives CAISEGGQGAVYEQYF.

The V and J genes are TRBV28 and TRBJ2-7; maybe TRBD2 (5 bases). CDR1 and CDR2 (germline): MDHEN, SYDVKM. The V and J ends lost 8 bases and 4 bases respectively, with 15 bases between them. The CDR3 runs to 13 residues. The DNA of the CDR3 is TGTGCCAGCGGTCTAGCCCAATCTTACGAGCAGTACTTC. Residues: CASGLAQSYEQYF.